Listed below are T cell receptor beta chains from one sample, sequenced in a study of blood T cell repertoires in COVID-19. Clones were read by immunoSEQ multiplex PCR, and TCRdb kept only the in-frame ones, dropping some. Of hundreds of thousands of clones detected, 88% appear once; the ten largest clones hold more than 0.95%. Input material: PBMCs or T cells enriched from blood (not recorded which). The receptors stem from a woman between 35 and 50 years old with acute COVID-19. CDR3s include the opening cysteine and the closing phenylalanine or tryptophan. The D gene is left open where the match is weak. Clone size, where shown, is once, few, many, or a class for clones that have expanded.

TRBJ1-5,.,TRBV4-1,TRBD1,CASSHKPTGTGDWSNQPQHF,TGCGCCAGCAGCCACAAGCCCACCGGGACAGGGGATTGGAGCAATCAGCCCCAGCATTTT
TRBJ1-2,.,TRBV9,.,CASSVDHSLNYGYTF,TGTGCCAGCAGCGTAGACCACAGCCTAAACTATGGCTACACCTTC
TRBJ1-1,.,TRBV27,TRBD1,CASSPYGTENTEAFF,TGTGCCAGCAGTCCTTATGGGACAGAGAACACTGAAGCTTTCTTT
TRBJ1-1,.,TRBV15,.,CATSRPGNTEAFF,TGTGCCACCAGCAGGCCCGGGAACACTGAAGCTTTCTTT
TRBJ1-1,.,TRBV7-2,.,CASTEHGTYTEAFF,TGTGCCAGCACCGAACACGGGACTTACACTGAAGCTTTCTTT
TRBJ1-2,.,TRBV30,.,CAWSVRGYGYTF,TGTGCCTGGAGTGTACGAGGATACGGCTACACCTTC
TRBJ2-7,.,TRBV28,.,CASSLHGSRSYEQYF,TGTGCCAGCAGTTTACACGGCTCGAGGTCCTACGAGCAGTACTTC
TRBJ1-4,.,TRBV7-9,TRBD1,CAVPEVGGSEKLFF,TGTGCCGTCCCTGAGGTAGGGGGCAGTGAAAAACTGTTTTTT
TRBJ2-7,.,TRBV28,.,CASTLGQSYEQYF,TGTGCCAGCACTCTAGGACAGTCCTACGAGCAGTACTTC
TRBJ2-2,.,TRBV27,.,CASRRTLNTGELFF,TGTGCCAGCAGACGGACACTAAACACCGGGGAGCTGTTTTTT
TRBJ2-6,.,TRBV24-1,.,CATSDTGSGANVLTF,TGTGCCACCAGTGATACAGGCTCTGGGGCCAACGTCCTGACTTTC
TRBJ1-1,.,TRBV6-2/TRBV6-3,TRBD1,CASSYSILAAGRQGGSTEAFF,TGTGCCAGCAGTTACTCGATTTTGGCTGCCGGCCGACAGGGAGGAAGCACTGAAGCTTTCTTT
TRBJ1-1,.,TRBV7-2,.,CASSLFRGNTEAFF,TGTGCCAGCAGCTTATTTCGGGGGAACACTGAAGCTTTCTTT
TRBJ2-3,.,TRBV11-3,TRBD2,CASSLGLAGGRTDTQYF,TGTGCCAGCAGCTTGGGACTAGCGGGAGGTCGCACAGATACGCAGTATTTT
TRBJ1-1,.,TRBV28,TRBD1,CASSVDGTGRTGTLF,TGTGCCAGCAGTGTGGATGGGACAGGGAGAACTGGGACACTCTTT
TRBJ1-6,.,TRBV2,.,CASSERSGYNSPLHF,TGTGCCAGCAGTGAACGGTCAGGGTATAATTCACCCCTCCACTTT
TRBJ2-5,.,TRBV7-9,TRBD2,CASSLGTNNQETQYF,TGTGCCAGCAGCCTAGGGACTAACAATCAAGAGACCCAGTACTTC
TRBJ2-7,.,TRBV28,.,CASSFGGRALSYEQYF,TGTGCCAGCAGTTTTGGTGGCAGGGCACTCTCCTACGAGCAGTACTTC
TRBJ1-3,.,TRBV5-6,TRBD1,CASQTGVGNTIYF,TGTGCCAGCCAAACAGGGGTCGGAAACACCATATATTTT
TRBJ2-1,.,TRBV7-2,TRBD2,CASSFSSQRELNEQFF,TGTGCCAGCAGCTTTTCGTCCCAGCGGGAGCTGAATGAGCAGTTCTTC
TRBJ2-7,.,TRBV10-3,TRBD1,CAISKGQGDHEQYF,TGTGCCATCAGTAAGGGACAGGGGGACCACGAGCAGTACTTC
TRBJ1-1,.,TRBV11-2,.,CASSLDIAGNTEAFF,TGTGCCAGCAGCTTAGATATCGCAGGGAACACTGAAGCTTTCTTT
TRBJ1-5,once,TRBV7-8,.,CASTLSGSAVNQPQHF,TGTGCCAGCACCCTATCTGGGTCGGCGGTCAATCAGCCCCAGCATTTT
TRBJ2-7,once,TRBV5-1,.,CASSLGQATNEQYF,TGCGCCAGCAGCTTGGGACAGGCTACCAACGAGCAGTACTTC
TRBJ1-6,.,TRBV7-2,.,CASSFWGGNNSPLHF,TGTGCCAGCAGCTTCTGGGGGGGAAATAATTCACCCCTCCACTTT
TRBJ2-7,.,TRBV4-1,.,CASSQEEISYEQYF,TGCGCCAGCAGCCAGGAGGAAATCTCCTACGAGCAGTACTTC
TRBJ1-6,.,TRBV21-1,.,CASSKGQGDSPLHF,TGTGCCAGCAGCAAAGGACAGGGCGATTCACCCCTCCACTTT
TRBJ2-7,.,TRBV27,.,CASGDYEQYF,TGTGCCAGCGGAGACTACGAGCAGTACTTC
TRBJ1-6,.,TRBV6-5,TRBD1,CASSYLGTADNSPLHF,TGTGCCAGCAGTTACCTAGGGACAGCCGATAATTCACCCCTCCACTTT
TRBJ1-1,.,TRBV27,.,CATMGAMNTEAFF,TGTGCCACGATGGGAGCTATGAACACTGAAGCTTTCTTT
TRBJ1-2,once,TRBV7-8,.,CASSLQTTGNYGYTF,TGTGCCAGCAGCTTACAGACGACAGGCAACTATGGCTACACCTTC
TRBJ1-6,.,TRBV28,.,CASSLFVSENSPLHF,TGTGCCAGCAGTTTATTCGTATCGGAGAATTCACCCCTCCACTTT
TRBJ2-7,.,TRBV27,TRBD2,CASSFATGLAGYEQYF,TGTGCCAGCAGTTTTGCCACGGGGCTAGCGGGGTACGAGCAGTACTTC
TRBJ2-7,.,TRBV28,.,CASSLRLYEQYF,TGTGCCAGCAGTTTAAGACTTTACGAGCAGTACTTC
TRBJ1-2,.,TRBV18,.,CASSTLKPGLPHYGYTF,TGTGCCAGCTCAACACTCAAACCAGGGCTCCCTCACTATGGCTACACCTTC
TRBJ1-2,.,TRBV4-1,.,CASSQVGQRSYTF,TGCGCCAGCAGCCAAGTCGGGCAGCGGAGCTACACCTTC
TRBJ1-3,.,TRBV10-2,.,CASAGTLGNTIYF,TGCGCCAGCGCCGGGACACTAGGAAACACCATATATTTT
TRBJ2-7,.,TRBV18,.,CASSPNGVGVDFEQYF,TGTGCCAGCTCACCGAACGGGGTTGGGGTGGATTTCGAGCAGTACTTC
TRBJ2-7,.,TRBV4-1,TRBD2,CASSQSGTSLTYEQYF,TGCGCCAGCAGCCAATCCGGGACTAGCCTAACCTACGAGCAGTACTTC
TRBJ2-5,.,TRBV6-2/TRBV6-3,.,CASSHEQEYQETQYF,TGTGCCAGCAGCCACGAACAGGAGTACCAAGAGACCCAGTACTTC
TRBJ1-3,.,TRBV23-1,TRBD1,CARRQGAHGNTIYF,TGCGCCAGAAGACAGGGGGCGCACGGAAACACCATATATTTT
TRBJ2-1,.,TRBV25-1,TRBD2,CASSELRLAGDVNEQFF,TGTGCCAGCAGTGAATTGAGACTAGCGGGAGACGTAAATGAGCAGTTCTTC